This T cell receptor beta chain emerged from a study of Ad26.COV2.S vaccination and SARS-CoV-2 variants. With regard to this clone: Its antigen is as yet unknown.

General study points: Recipients of either vaccine or placebo displayed similar breadth of non-spike TCRs.

With 3 bases removed from V and 2 bases from J, the gap between germline ends came to 10 bases. CDR1 is KGHSH and CDR2 is LQKENI in the germline V gene. The CDR3 spans 14 residues. Sample treatment: approximately 18 received Ad26.COV2.S at low or high dose, single or two shots; about 5 received placebo; per-sample allocation not given. Each sample was drawn 63 days after the first injection (of vaccine or placebo). Profiling relied on immunoSEQ multiplex PCR, and the TCRdb table lists in-frame clones only, not all of them. The sample shows roughly 380,000 clones, 87% of them seen only once. Specimen: peripheral blood, collected in a trial of Ad26.COV2.S vaccine versus placebo. V gene TRBV18 combines with J gene TRBJ1-1, with a weak D call TRBD1 (5 bases). The receptor comes from a person between 18 and 65 years old who received the Ad26.COV2.S COVID-19 vaccine or a placebo. The CDR3 coding sequence is TGTGCCAGCTCACCGGGGGTTTCTAACACTGAAGCTTTCTTT. It yields the protein CASSPGVSNTEAFF.